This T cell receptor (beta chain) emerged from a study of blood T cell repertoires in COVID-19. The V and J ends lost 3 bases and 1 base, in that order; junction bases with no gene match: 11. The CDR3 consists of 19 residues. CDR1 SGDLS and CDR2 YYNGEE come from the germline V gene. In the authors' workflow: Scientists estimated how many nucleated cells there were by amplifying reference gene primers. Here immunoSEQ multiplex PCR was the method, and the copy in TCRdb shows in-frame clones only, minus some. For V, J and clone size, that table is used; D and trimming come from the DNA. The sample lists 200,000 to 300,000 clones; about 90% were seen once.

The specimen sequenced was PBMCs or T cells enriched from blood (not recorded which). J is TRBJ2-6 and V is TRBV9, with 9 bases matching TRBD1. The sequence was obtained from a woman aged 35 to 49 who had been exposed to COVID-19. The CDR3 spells CASSAQPGQGLSGANVLTF. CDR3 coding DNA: TGTGCCAGCAGCGCCCAACCGGGACAGGGCCTATCTGGGGCCAACGTCCTGACTTTC.